Below, 10 T cell receptor beta chains from the same sample are listed, as sequenced in a study of control samples from healthy donors and cancer patients. TCRdb keeps only in-frame clones here, not all; method: immunoSEQ multiplex PCR. The profile shows approximately 65,000 clones, roughly 90% of them singletons. Specimen: PBMCs. The origin of the receptors is a man between 60 and 70 years old with lung cancer.

The chain combines TRBV5-5 with TRBJ1-4, with 9 bases lining up with TRBD1. This CDR3 has 14 residues. The J segment lost 8 bases and the V segment lost 4 bases, leaving 6 bases of the junction unmatched. Germline CDR1 and CDR2: SGHKS and YYEKEE (reference sequence). The DNA of the CDR3 is TGTGCCAGCAGCCTACAGGGGGCCGACGAAAAACTGTTTTTT. Amino acid sequence: CASSLQGADEKLFF.

The rearrangement joins TRBV6-5 to TRBJ2-1, with D possibly being TRBD1 (6 bases). Looked up from germline, CDR1 is MNHEY and CDR2 is SVGAGI. This CDR3 spans 15 amino acids. V was trimmed by 4 bases and J by 3 bases, leaving 13 bases between them. This chain's CDR3 is CASSLDGGLYNEQFF. The CDR3 DNA sequence: TGTGCCAGCAGTTTAGATGGGGGCCTCTACAATGAGCAGTTCTTC.

The V and J genes are TRBV14 and TRBJ2-4; possible D gene TRBD1, 6 bases. Trimming took off 4 bases at V and 0 bases at J, with 13 bases between the two ends. CDR3 size: 16 residues. Germline V gene data show CDR1 as SGHDN and CDR2 as FVKESK. The DNA for the CDR3 is TGTGCCAGCAGCCCCGGACAGCTCCTAGCCAAAAACATTCAGTACTTC. This gives the protein CASSPGQLLAKNIQYF.

This clone was recorded once. The rearrangement uses TRBV7-2 and TRBJ1-2, with 8 bases aligning to TRBD1. The V gene end was trimmed by 0 bases and the J gene end by 5 bases; junction bases not matched to a gene: 17. CDR1 SGHTA and CDR2 FQGNSA come from the germline V gene. The CDR3 length is 19 residues. The CDR3 nucleotides are TGTGCCAGCAGCTTAGCTACCCCTGGACAGGGAGGTCACCAATATGGCTACACCTTC. As protein: CASSLATPGQGGHQYGYTF.

The chain employs TRBV7-2 and TRBJ2-3; D gene ambiguous. V lost 3 bases and J 2 bases, leaving 9 bases between the germline ends. Germline CDR1 and CDR2: SGHTA and FQGNSA. The CDR3 has 14 residues. Here the CDR3 reads CASSFSLYTDTQYF. The CDR3 DNA reads TGTGCCAGCAGCTTCTCCTTGTACACAGATACGCAGTATTTT.

Here the CDR3 reads CASSPLYTQYF. CDR3 DNA: TGTGCCAGCAGCCCTCTTTATACGCAGTATTTT. V gene TRBV11-2 combines with J gene TRBJ2-3; D is unresolved. The CDR3 is 11 residues long. Trimming pared 5 bases from V and 7 bases from J, leaving 7 bases between. Per the germline V gene, CDR1 is SGHAT and CDR2 is FQNNGV.

The chain uses TRBV4-2 and TRBJ2-5, with D unclear. Trimming shortened V by 4 bases and J by 5 bases, and 17 bases separated the two germline ends. This CDR3 has 15 amino acids. CDR1 is LGHNA and CDR2 is YNFKEQ in the germline V gene. The CDR3 region is CASSPLGLGSETQYF. CDR3 coding DNA: TGTGCCAGCAGCCCCCTCGGCCTAGGTTCGGAGACCCAGTACTTC.

The genes are TRBV11-2 and TRBJ1-1; D possibly corresponds to TRBD1 (5 bases). The CDR3 extends over 11 amino acids. The ends were cut back, 3 bases at V and 8 bases at J, with 7 bases in the middle. The germline V gene encodes CDR1 SGHAT and CDR2 FQNNGV. CDR3 DNA sequence: TGTGCCAGCAGCTTGGGGCCCGAAGCTTTCTTT. Translation gives CASSLGPEAFF.

This clone was picked up one time. This sequence joins TRBV9 and TRBJ1-4, with a weak D call TRBD1 (5 bases). Germline values: CDR1 SGDLS, CDR2 YYNGEE. Deletions cut 2 bases from V and 5 bases from J, with 10 bases between. The CDR3 sequence is 14 residues long. The CDR3 nucleotides read TGTGCCAGCAGCGTTGGGGGAGAGAATGAAAAACTGTTTTTT. This sequence encodes CASSVGGENEKLFF.

The V call is TRBV4-1, the J call TRBJ1-5; TRBD1 matches 10 bases. Germline CDR1 and CDR2: MGHRA and YSYEKL. The CDR3 runs 17 residues. The V gene end was trimmed by 1 base and the J gene end by 7 bases; junction bases not matched to a gene: 10. The CDR3 reads CASSQGTGGTASQPQHF. CDR3 bases: TGCGCCAGCAGCCAAGGGACAGGGGGAACAGCGAGCCAGCCCCAGCATTTT.